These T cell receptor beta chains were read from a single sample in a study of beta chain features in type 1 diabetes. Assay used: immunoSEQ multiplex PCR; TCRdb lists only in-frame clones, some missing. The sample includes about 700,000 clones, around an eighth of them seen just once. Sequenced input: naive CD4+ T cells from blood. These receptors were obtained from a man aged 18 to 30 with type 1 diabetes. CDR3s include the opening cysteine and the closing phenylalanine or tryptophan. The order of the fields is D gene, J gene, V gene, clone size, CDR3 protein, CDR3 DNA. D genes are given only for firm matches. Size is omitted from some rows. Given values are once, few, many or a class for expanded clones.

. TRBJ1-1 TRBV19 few CASSMEWGTEAFF TGTGCCAGTAGTATGGAGTGGGGCACTGAAGCTTTCTTT
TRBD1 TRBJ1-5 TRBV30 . CAWSHRGRQPQHF TGTGCCTGGAGTCACAGGGGGCGTCAGCCCCAGCATTTT
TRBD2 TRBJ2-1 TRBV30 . CAWSTSGSEQFF TGTGCCTGGAGTACTAGCGGGTCTGAGCAGTTCTTC
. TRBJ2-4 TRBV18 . CASSPPFEVTKNIQYF TGTGCCAGCTCACCACCGTTTGAGGTGACCAAAAACATTCAGTACTTC
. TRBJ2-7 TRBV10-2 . CATLRPSYEQYF TGCGCCACCCTGAGGCCCTCCTACGAGCAGTACTTC
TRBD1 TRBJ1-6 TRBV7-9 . CASSFGQGRSNSPLHF TGTGCCAGCAGCTTTGGACAGGGGAGGTCTAATTCACCCCTCCACTTT
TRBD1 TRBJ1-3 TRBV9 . CASSLGTGTFLSGNTIYF TGTGCCAGCAGCCTCGGGACAGGAACTTTCCTCTCTGGAAACACCATATATTTT
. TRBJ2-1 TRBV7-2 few CASSLGDFAYNEQFF TGTGCCAGCAGCTTAGGGGACTTCGCCTACAATGAGCAGTTCTTC
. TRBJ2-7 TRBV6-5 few CASSPSGHPGEQYF TGTGCCAGCAGTCCCTCGGGACACCCGGGGGAGCAGTACTTC
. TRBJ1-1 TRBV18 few CASSPLSGGAFF TGTGCCAGCTCACCACTATCGGGGGGAGCTTTCTTT
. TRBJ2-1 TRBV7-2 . CASSLAYNEQFF TGTGCCAGCAGCTTAGCATACAATGAGCAGTTCTTC
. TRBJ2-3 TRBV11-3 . CASSPEGTGFTDTQYF TGTGCCAGCAGCCCAGAGGGTACGGGTTTCACAGATACGCAGTATTTT
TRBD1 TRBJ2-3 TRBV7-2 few CASSFGTGTDTQYF TGTGCCAGCAGCTTCGGGACAGGGACAGATACGCAGTATTTT
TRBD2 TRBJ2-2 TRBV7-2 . CASSSRGPGGALTGELFF TGTGCCAGCAGTTCCCGAGGGCCGGGGGGAGCCCTCACCGGGGAGCTGTTTTTT
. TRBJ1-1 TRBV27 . CASSFGQGWMNTEAFF TGTGCCAGCAGTTTCGGCCAGGGCTGGATGAACACTGAAGCTTTCTTT
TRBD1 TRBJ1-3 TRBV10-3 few CAISGLTDRDSGNTIYF TGTGCCATCAGTGGGCTGACGGACAGGGACTCTGGAAACACCATATATTTT
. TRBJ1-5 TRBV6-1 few CANGGQSNQPQHF TGTGCCAATGGGGGGCAGTCCAATCAGCCCCAGCATTTT
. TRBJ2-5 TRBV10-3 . CAISESARETQYF TGTGCCATCAGTGAGTCAGCGAGAGAGACCCAGTACTTC
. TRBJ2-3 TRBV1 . CTSSRGRLAGGRNTQYF TGCACCAGCAGCCGCGGTCGACTAGCGGGGGGGCGAAATACGCAGTATTTT
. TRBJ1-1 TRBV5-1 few CASRRSTEPNTEAFF TGCGCCAGCAGACGTTCGACAGAGCCGAACACTGAAGCTTTCTTT